A selection of T cell receptor beta chains follows, all from one sample in a study of T cell responses to AZD1222 COVID-19 vaccine. This table comes from immunoSEQ multiplex PCR, and its TCRdb copy is limited to in-frame clones, with some not included. The table includes about 92,000 clones, 70% to 90% detected once. Sequences were derived from peripheral blood, sampled on day 0 of AZD1222 vaccination. All receptors derive from an adult in good health. CDR3s include the opening cysteine and the closing phenylalanine or tryptophan. The D gene is left open where the match is weak. A row's size may be missing; if present it is once, few, many or a size class.

>TRBV18|NA|TRBJ2-1|TRBD1
TGTGCCAGCTCACCAGCAGGGGGCGCCTACAATGAGCAGTTCTTC
CASSPAGGAYNEQFF
>TRBV24-1|once|TRBJ1-1|NA
TGTGCCACCGTGGATGATGTCGGGGCATACAACACTGAAGCTTTCTTT
CATVDDVGAYNTEAFF
>TRBV6-5|NA|TRBJ1-1|TRBD1
TGTGCCAGCAGAGAGACAGGGTACACTGAAGCTTTCTTT
CASRETGYTEAFF
>TRBV7-3|NA|TRBJ2-7|NA
TGTGCCAGCAGCTTAACGGCAGGCTACGAGCAGTACTTC
CASSLTAGYEQYF
>TRBV6-5|NA|TRBJ2-2|NA
TGTGCCAGCAGTCAACAACAGTGGTTCGGGGAGCTGTTTTTT
CASSQQQWFGELFF
>TRBV6-5|NA|TRBJ1-3|NA
TGTGCCAGCACCGAGGTCCGGGGCTCTGGAAACACCATATATTTT
CASTEVRGSGNTIYF
>TRBV4-1|NA|TRBJ1-2|NA
TGCGCCAGCAGCCAAGCCTTTAACTATGGCTACACCTTC
CASSQAFNYGYTF
>TRBV19|NA|TRBJ1-2|NA
TGTGCCAGTAGTATAGTCTACCAGGGCGTCTATGGCTACACCTTC
CASSIVYQGVYGYTF
>TRBV7-3|NA|TRBJ2-1|NA
TGTGCCAGCAGCCTAGGACGGGGTCCAGATGAGCAGTTCTTC
CASSLGRGPDEQFF
>TRBV15|NA|TRBJ2-2|NA
TGTGCCACCAGCAGGTCCAACACCGGGGAGCTGTTTTTT
CATSRSNTGELFF
>TRBV6-5|NA|TRBJ1-2|NA
TGTGCCAGCAGTCTGTACGCAGATAACTATGGCTACACCTTC
CASSLYADNYGYTF
>TRBV28|NA|TRBJ2-7|TRBD1
TGTGCCAGCATCGATAGACAGGGGGGCCACGAGCAGTACTTC
CASIDRQGGHEQYF
>TRBV10-3|NA|TRBJ1-6|NA
TGTGCCATCAGTGAGGGCCAAGACGGATATTCACCCCTCCACTTT
CAISEGQDGYSPLHF
>TRBV12-3/TRBV12-4|NA|TRBJ2-1|NA
TGTGCCAGCAGCCCAGGGTCTCGAAATGAGCAGTTCTTC
CASSPGSRNEQFF
>TRBV29-1|NA|TRBJ2-1|TRBD1
TGCAGCGTTGAACAGGGACAGGGGCTAAGTGAGCAGTTCTTC
CSVEQGQGLSEQFF
>TRBV7-9|NA|TRBJ2-1|NA
TGTGCCAGCAGCTTAGTTCAGGGAAACTACAATGAGCAGTTCTTC
CASSLVQGNYNEQFF
>TRBV28|NA|TRBJ1-5|NA
TGTGCCAGCCGGGACCCCAGTGGGGGTGGCAATCAGCCCCAGCATTTT
CASRDPSGGGNQPQHF
>TRBV30|NA|TRBJ1-6|TRBD1
TGTGCCTGGACGCTCGGGACAGGAGATAATTCACCCCTCCACTTT
CAWTLGTGDNSPLHF
>TRBV11-2|NA|TRBJ2-5|NA
TGTGCCAGCAGCAGATCCCCACAAGAGACCCAGTACTTC
CASSRSPQETQYF
>TRBV7-8|once|TRBJ1-2|NA
TGTGCCAGCAGCTCAAGGGGGGCCACAGCTAACTATGGCTACACCTTC
CASSSRGATANYGYTF
>TRBV6-1|NA|TRBJ1-5|NA
TGTGCCAGCAGTGAAATCCACACTCAGCCCCAGCATTTT
CASSEIHTQPQHF
>TRBV9|NA|TRBJ2-5|TRBD2
TGTGCCAGCAGCCAACTAACTAGCGGGATAGAGACCCAGTACTTC
CASSQLTSGIETQYF
>TRBV6-1|NA|TRBJ1-1|NA
TGTGCCAGCAGTGAACGGGCATTGAACGCTGAAGCTTTCTTT
CASSERALNAEAFF
>TRBV6-5|NA|TRBJ1-5|NA
TGTGCCAGCAGCGGTACCTCGGGTTGGAATCAGCCCCAGCATTTT
CASSGTSGWNQPQHF
>TRBV5-1|NA|TRBJ2-5|NA
TGCGCCAGCAGCTTGGTGGCCGGGGGCCGAGAGACCCAGTACTTC
CASSLVAGGRETQYF
>TRBV3-1/TRBV3-2|NA|TRBJ2-3|TRBD2
TGTGCCAGCAGCCAAGATATTAGCGGGGCAGATACGCAGTATTTT
CASSQDISGADTQYF
>TRBV14|NA|TRBJ2-7|NA
TGTGCCAGCAGCGCCCGAAGGAGCTACGAGCAGTACTTC
CASSARRSYEQYF
>TRBV5-1|once|TRBJ2-1|TRBD2
TGCGCCAGCAGCTTCGGGACTAGCGGGAGCAATGAGCAGTTCTTC
CASSFGTSGSNEQFF
>TRBV7-8|NA|TRBJ2-3|NA
TGTGCCAGCAGCTTATGGCTTAGCGCAGATACGCAGTATTTT
CASSLWLSADTQYF
>TRBV30|NA|TRBJ2-5|NA
TGTGCCTGGAGTGATAGACTGGCGGGAGAGACCCAGTACTTC
CAWSDRLAGETQYF
>TRBV4-1|many|TRBJ1-2|NA
TGCGCCAGCAGCCTTTACGGGACACCGACGAGGGATGGCTACACCTTC
CASSLYGTPTRDGYTF
>TRBV5-1|NA|TRBJ2-3|NA
TGCGCCAGCAGCTATTACGGGGGCACAGATACGCAGTATTTT
CASSYYGGTDTQYF
>TRBV29-1|once|TRBJ2-3|TRBD2
TGCAGCGTTGAGGGGATAGCGGGAGGGCCCGCAGATACGCAGTATTTT
CSVEGIAGGPADTQYF
>TRBV5-4|NA|TRBJ2-1|NA
TGTGCCAGCAGCCTGGATGTCGCGCGATCCCTCTACAATGAGCAGTTCTTC
CASSLDVARSLYNEQFF
>TRBV19|NA|TRBJ1-4|TRBD1
TGTGCCAGTAGGGGAGACAGGGGGCGCGAGCTGTTTTTT
CASRGDRGRELFF
>TRBV9|NA|TRBJ2-7|TRBD2
TGTGCCAGCAGCGTAGACCCTAGCGGGACCGGAGGGCAGTACTTC
CASSVDPSGTGGQYF
>TRBV19|NA|TRBJ1-6|NA
TGTGCCAGTAGTATGACAGTACAAAATTCACCCCTCCACTTT
CASSMTVQNSPLHF
>TRBV7-2|NA|TRBJ1-5|TRBD1
TGTGCCAGCAGCTTAGGACAGGGGCAAGGCCAGCCCCAGCATTTT
CASSLGQGQGQPQHF
>TRBV6-4|NA|TRBJ2-3|TRBD2
TGTGCCAGCAGTGAAGAAAGCGGGGGTTCAGATACGCAGTATTTT
CASSEESGGSDTQYF
>TRBV19|NA|TRBJ2-3|NA
TGTGCCAGTAGTATTCGCGGGGGCCCCACAGATACGCAGTATTTT
CASSIRGGPTDTQYF
>TRBV28|NA|TRBJ1-2|NA
TGTGCCAGCAGTTTGCCAGGGAAGAACTATGGCTACACCTTC
CASSLPGKNYGYTF
>TRBV5-8|NA|TRBJ1-4|NA
TGTGCCAGCAGCCCAAGGACAGTGAATGAAAAACTGTTTTTT
CASSPRTVNEKLFF
>TRBV5-1|few|TRBJ1-2|NA
TGCGCCAGCAGCTTCGACAGCTATGGCTACACCTTC
CASSFDSYGYTF
>TRBV6-1|NA|TRBJ1-2|NA
TGTGCCAGCAGTGAAGCGGGCTATGGCTACACCTTC
CASSEAGYGYTF
>TRBV24-1|NA|TRBJ2-1|TRBD2
TGTGCCACCAGTGACTCGACTAGCGGGGGAATATTGGAGCAGTTCTTC
CATSDSTSGGILEQFF
>TRBV5-4|NA|TRBJ2-3|NA
TGTGCCAGCACCCGAGTGCAGGGGAGCACAGATACGCAGTATTTT
CASTRVQGSTDTQYF
>TRBV7-9|NA|TRBJ1-1|NA
TGTGCCAGCAGCCCCGGGCAGAGGGACACTGAAGCTTTCTTT
CASSPGQRDTEAFF
>TRBV7-9|NA|TRBJ2-6|NA
TGTGCCAGCAGCCGGCGACAGTCTGGGGCCAACGTCCTGACTTTC
CASSRRQSGANVLTF
>TRBV5-4|NA|TRBJ2-2|TRBD2
TGTGCCAGCAGTCCGAGCGGGGGGGTGACCGGGGAGCTGTTTTTT
CASSPSGGVTGELFF
>TRBV12-3/TRBV12-4|NA|TRBJ1-2|NA
TGTGCCAGCAGTTCTCAGGGTTGGAATGGCTACACCTTC
CASSSQGWNGYTF
>TRBV24-1|NA|TRBJ2-6|NA
TGTGCCACCAGTGACGGTTACCGGGACACAGAAGCTGGGGCCAACGTCCTGACTTTC
CATSDGYRDTEAGANVLTF
>TRBV3-1/TRBV3-2|NA|TRBJ2-3|NA
TGTGCCAGCAGCTGGGGAATAGTGGGTAGCACAGATACGCAGTATTTT
CASSWGIVGSTDTQYF
>TRBV7-3|NA|TRBJ2-7|TRBD2
TGTGCCAGCAGCTTAATGGCGGGAGGGTTCTACGAGCAGTACTTC
CASSLMAGGFYEQYF
>TRBV27|NA|TRBJ2-2|TRBD1
TGTGCCAGCAGTTTCCAGACAGGGTTCGGGGAGCTGTTTTTT
CASSFQTGFGELFF
>TRBV19|NA|TRBJ1-1|NA
TGTGCCACCTACTCCTCTACCGGACAGCTGAACACTGAAGCTTTCTTT
CATYSSTGQLNTEAFF
>TRBV11-2|NA|TRBJ2-5|NA
TGTGCCAGCAGCTCCGGACCTGGCGGGGAGACCCAGTACTTC
CASSSGPGGETQYF
>TRBV24-1|NA|TRBJ1-2|NA
TGTGCCACCAGTGATAACGGGCCGAACTATGGCTACACCTTC
CATSDNGPNYGYTF